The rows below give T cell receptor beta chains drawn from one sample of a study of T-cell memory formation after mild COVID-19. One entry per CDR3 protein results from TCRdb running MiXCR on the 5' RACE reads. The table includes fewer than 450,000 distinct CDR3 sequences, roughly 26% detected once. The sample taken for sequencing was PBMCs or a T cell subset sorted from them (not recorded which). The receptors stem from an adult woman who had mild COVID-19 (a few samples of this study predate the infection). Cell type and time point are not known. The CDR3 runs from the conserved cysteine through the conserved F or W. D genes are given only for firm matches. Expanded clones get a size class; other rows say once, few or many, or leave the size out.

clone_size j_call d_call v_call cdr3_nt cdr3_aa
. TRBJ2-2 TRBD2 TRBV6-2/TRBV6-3 TGTGCCAGCCGTCCCGGGAGGGAAGCCGGGGAGCTGTTTTTT CASRPGREAGELFF
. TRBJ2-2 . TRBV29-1 TGCAGCGTTGTATGGGGGTCCAACACCGGGGAGCTGTTTTTT CSVVWGSNTGELFF
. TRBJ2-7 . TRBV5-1 TGCGCCAGCAGCTTGGCAGGGACCCAGCAGTACTTC CASSLAGTQQYF
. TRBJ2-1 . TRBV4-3 TGCGCCAGCAGCCCGGGGGAATACAATGAGCAGTTCTTC CASSPGEYNEQFF
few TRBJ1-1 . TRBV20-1 TGCAGTGCTTCTCCTCACGGGGGTAGCACTGAAGCTTTCTTT CSASPHGGSTEAFF
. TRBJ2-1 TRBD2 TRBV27 TGTGCCAGCAGTCGAGCGGGGGGGAGTAGAGAGCAGTTCTTC CASSRAGGSREQFF
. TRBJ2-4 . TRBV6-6 TGTGCCAGCAGTCCCCGCCCAGGGGATAATCAGTACTTC CASSPRPGDNQYF
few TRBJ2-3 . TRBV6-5 TGTGCCAGCAGCCCGGGGGTTCGCTCAGATACGCAGTATTTT CASSPGVRSDTQYF
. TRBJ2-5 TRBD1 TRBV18 TGTGCCAGCTCACCAAGGACAGGGGGCGAAGAGACCCAGTACTTC CASSPRTGGEETQYF
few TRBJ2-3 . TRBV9 TGTGCCAGCAGCCCACTGTGGGACACAGATACGCAGTATTTT CASSPLWDTDTQYF
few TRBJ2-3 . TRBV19 TGTGCCAGTAGTATGGGTCTGGAAACAGATACGCAGTATTTT CASSMGLETDTQYF
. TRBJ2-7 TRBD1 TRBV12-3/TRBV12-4 TGTGCCAGCAGCTTGGGGACAGACCTGTACTTC CASSLGTDLYF
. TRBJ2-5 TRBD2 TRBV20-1 TGCAGTGCTAGAGATTCAACGAGCGGGGGGGACTTGACCCAGTACTTC CSARDSTSGGDLTQYF
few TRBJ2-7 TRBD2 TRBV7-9 TGTGCCAGCAGCCGCGCTTCCGGGGGGGCTTACGAGCAGTACTTC CASSRASGGAYEQYF
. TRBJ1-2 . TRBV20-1 TGCAGTGCAGGGGGAAGCTATGGCTACACCTTC CSAGGSYGYTF
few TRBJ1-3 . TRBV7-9 TGTGCCAGCAGTCATAGGACCGCAGGAGACTCTGGAAACACCATATATTTT CASSHRTAGDSGNTIYF
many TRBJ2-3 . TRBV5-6 TGTGCCAGCAGCTCCGTGGGGGCGAGGGGCACAGATACGCAGTATTTT CASSSVGARGTDTQYF
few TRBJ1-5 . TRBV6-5 TGTGCCAGCAGGTCAACACTCAGCAATCAGCCCCAGCATTTT CASRSTLSNQPQHF
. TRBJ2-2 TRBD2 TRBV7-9 TGTGCCAGCAGCGGGCCAGGGTCGGCTAGCGGGAGGATGGCTAACACCGGGGAGCTGTTTTTT CASSGPGSASGRMANTGELFF
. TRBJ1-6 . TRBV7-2 TGTGCCAGCAGCTGGGGACGGAATTTATATAATTCACCCCTCCACTTT CASSWGRNLYNSPLHF
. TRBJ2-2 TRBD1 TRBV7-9 TGTGCCAGCAGAACAGGGGCGAACACCGGGGAGCTGTTTTTT CASRTGANTGELFF
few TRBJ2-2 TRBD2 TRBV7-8 TGTGCCAGCAGCTCTCGACTAGCGGGAGTGAACACCGGGGAGCTGTTTTTT CASSSRLAGVNTGELFF
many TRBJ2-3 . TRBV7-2 TGTGCCAGCAGCACAAGGGTACGGCAGTTCACAGATACGCAGTATTTT CASSTRVRQFTDTQYF
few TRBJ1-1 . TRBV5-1 TGCGCCAGCAGCTCCGGGGCCTCAAACACTGAAGCTTTCTTT CASSSGASNTEAFF
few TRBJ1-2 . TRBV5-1 TGCGCCAGCTCTTCCTCCGACAGAAACTATGGCTACACCTTC CASSSSDRNYGYTF
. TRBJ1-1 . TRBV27 TGTGCCGCCAAAGAGACGGGGAACACTGAAGCTTTCTTT CAAKETGNTEAFF
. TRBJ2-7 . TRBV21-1 TGTGCCAGCAGCAAAAGTCCTAGAACCTTCCCGTACGAGCAGTACTTC CASSKSPRTFPYEQYF
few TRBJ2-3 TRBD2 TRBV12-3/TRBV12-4 TGTGCCAGCAGTCTCCGGGACTATAGCACAGATACGCAGTATTTT CASSLRDYSTDTQYF
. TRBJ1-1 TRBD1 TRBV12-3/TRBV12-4 TGTGCCAGCAGTTTCATCACGGGACAGGGAACGATGACTGAAGCTTTCTTT CASSFITGQGTMTEAFF
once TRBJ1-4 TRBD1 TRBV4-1 TGCGCCAGCAGCCAAGAACGGGGGACAGCAACTAATGAAAAACTGTTTTTT CASSQERGTATNEKLFF
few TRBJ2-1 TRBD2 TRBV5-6 TGTGCCAGCAGTGCCCCCGGGACTAGCGTCGGTGAGCAGTTCTTC CASSAPGTSVGEQFF
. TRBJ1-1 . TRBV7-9 TGTGCCAGCCTTCTATATGGGTACATGAACACTGAAGCTTTCTTT CASLLYGYMNTEAFF
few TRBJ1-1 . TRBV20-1 TGCAGTGCTAGAGATCACGGGAAGGGGACAATGAACACTGAAGCTTTCTTT CSARDHGKGTMNTEAFF
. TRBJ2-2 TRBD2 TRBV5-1 TGCGCCAGCAGCCCGGAACTAGCGGGAGTAGGTACCGGGGAGCTGTTTTTT CASSPELAGVGTGELFF
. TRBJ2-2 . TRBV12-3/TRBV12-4 TGTGCCAGCAGTCCCAGCAGGGGTACGACCGGGGAGCTGTTTTTT CASSPSRGTTGELFF
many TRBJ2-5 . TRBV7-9 TGTGCCAGCAGCTTATCCACCCAAGAGACCCAGTACTTC CASSLSTQETQYF
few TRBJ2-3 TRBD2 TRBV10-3 TGTGCCATCAGGCGGACTAGCGGGGCCCCTGATACGCAGTATTTT CAIRRTSGAPDTQYF
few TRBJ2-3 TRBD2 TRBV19 TGTGCCAGTAGTATGACAGGGAGGCTAGCGGGAGTAGATACGCAGTATTTT CASSMTGRLAGVDTQYF
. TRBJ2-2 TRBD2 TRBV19 TGTGCCACTAGCGGAGAACACCGGGAGCTGTTTTTT CATSGEHRELFF
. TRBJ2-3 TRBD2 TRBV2 TGTGCCAGCAGTCCAGAAGCGGGGAACACAGATACGCAGTATTTT CASSPEAGNTDTQYF
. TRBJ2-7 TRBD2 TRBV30 TGTGCCTGGAGCGGGACTAGCGGGAGCTACGAGCAGTACTTC CAWSGTSGSYEQYF
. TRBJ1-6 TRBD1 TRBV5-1 TGCGCCAGCAGCTTATTAGGGGACAGAAATTCACCCCTCCACTTT CASSLLGDRNSPLHF
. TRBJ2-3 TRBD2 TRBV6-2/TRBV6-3 TGTGCCAGCAGCCCGGCGGGGGGGCGAACAGATACGCAGTATTTT CASSPAGGRTDTQYF
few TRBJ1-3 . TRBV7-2 TGTGCCAGCAGCTTAGTCGTGGGAAACACCATATATTTT CASSLVVGNTIYF
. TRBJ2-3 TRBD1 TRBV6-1 TGTGCCAGCAGTGATGGGACAGGGGGCACAGATACGCAGTATTTT CASSDGTGGTDTQYF
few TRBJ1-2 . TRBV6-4 TGTGCCGGACCGCGGGATGGTCCCTATGGCTACACCTTC CAGPRDGPYGYTF
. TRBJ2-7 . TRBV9 TGTGCCAGCAGCGTAGGAAAACATCCCTACGAGCAGTACTTC CASSVGKHPYEQYF
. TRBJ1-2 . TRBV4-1 TGCGCCAGCAGCCAAGATCGTGACGGAGGCTACACCTTC CASSQDRDGGYTF
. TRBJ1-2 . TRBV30 TGTGCCTGGAGTGTAACAGTCTATGGCTACACCTTC CAWSVTVYGYTF
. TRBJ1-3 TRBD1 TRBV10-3 TGTGCCATCAGTCCACGAGGCAGGGGGTTTTCGAGCTCTGGAAACACCATATATTTT CAISPRGRGFSSSGNTIYF
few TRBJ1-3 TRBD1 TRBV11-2 TGTGCCAGCACCCTGACAGGGTCTAGAAACACCATATATTTT CASTLTGSRNTIYF
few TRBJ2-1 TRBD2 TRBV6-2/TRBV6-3 TGTGCCAGCACCCCCCCGGGGGGCTACAATGAGCAGTTCTTC CASTPPGGYNEQFF
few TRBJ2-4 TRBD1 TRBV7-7 TGTGCTAGCAGCTATCCGGGACAGGAGAGCTTAGCCAAAAACATTCAGTACTTC CASSYPGQESLAKNIQYF
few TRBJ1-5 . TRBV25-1 TGTGCCAGCAGTGAAGGGACGAACAATCAGCCCCAGCATTTT CASSEGTNNQPQHF
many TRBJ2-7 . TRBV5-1 TGCGCCAGCAGCTTGGCCTTAAATCCCACCACCGCCTACGAGCAGTACTTC CASSLALNPTTAYEQYF
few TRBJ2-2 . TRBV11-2 TGTGCCAGCAGCACAACACCCGGTCAGGGGAGGACCGGGGAGCTGTTTTTT CASSTTPGQGRTGELFF
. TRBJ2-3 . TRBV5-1 TGCGCCAGCAGCTTGACAGGCTTAGGAAGTAGCACAGATACGCAGTATTTT CASSLTGLGSSTDTQYF
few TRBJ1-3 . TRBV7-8 TGTGCCAGCAGGTCCACTTGGGGGGACACCATATATTTT CASRSTWGDTIYF